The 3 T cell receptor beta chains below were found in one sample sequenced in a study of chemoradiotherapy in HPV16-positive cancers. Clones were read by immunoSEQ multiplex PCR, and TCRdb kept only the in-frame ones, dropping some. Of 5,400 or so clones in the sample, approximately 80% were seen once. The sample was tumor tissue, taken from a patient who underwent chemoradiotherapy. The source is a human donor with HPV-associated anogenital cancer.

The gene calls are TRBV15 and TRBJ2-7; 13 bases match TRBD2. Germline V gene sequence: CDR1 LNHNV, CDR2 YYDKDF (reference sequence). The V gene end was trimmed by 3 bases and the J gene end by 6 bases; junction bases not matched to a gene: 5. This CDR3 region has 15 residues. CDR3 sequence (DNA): TGTGCCACCAGCAGGGGACTAGCGGGGCAGGGCGAGCAGTACTTC. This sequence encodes CATSRGLAGQGEQYF.

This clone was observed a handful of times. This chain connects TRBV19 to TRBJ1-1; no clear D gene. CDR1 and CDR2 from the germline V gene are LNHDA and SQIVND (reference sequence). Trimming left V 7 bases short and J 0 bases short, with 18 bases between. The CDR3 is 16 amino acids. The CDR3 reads CASTTRRAELNTEAFF. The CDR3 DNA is TGTGCCAGTACCACCAGACGGGCAGAATTGAACACTGAAGCTTTCTTT.

CDR3 DNA sequence: TGTGCCAGCAACAGGAGGAACACTGAAGCTTTCTTT. Its protein is CASNRRNTEAFF. The chain uses TRBV6-1 and TRBJ1-1; D is possibly TRBD1 (5 bases). The V end was cut by 7 bases, the J end by 1 base, with 7 bases between. Germline V gene sequence: CDR1 MNHNS, CDR2 SASEGT. The CDR3 is 12 residues long.